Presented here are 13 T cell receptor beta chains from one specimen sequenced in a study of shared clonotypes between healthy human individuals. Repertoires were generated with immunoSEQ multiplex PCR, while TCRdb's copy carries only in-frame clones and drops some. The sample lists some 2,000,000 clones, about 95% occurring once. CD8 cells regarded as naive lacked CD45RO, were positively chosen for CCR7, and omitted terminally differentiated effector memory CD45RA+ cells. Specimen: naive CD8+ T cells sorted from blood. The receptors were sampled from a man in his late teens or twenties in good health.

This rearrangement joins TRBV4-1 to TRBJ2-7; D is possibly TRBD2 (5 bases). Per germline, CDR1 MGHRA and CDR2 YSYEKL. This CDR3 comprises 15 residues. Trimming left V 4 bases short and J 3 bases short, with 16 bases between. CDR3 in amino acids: CASSRLFSGNYEQYF. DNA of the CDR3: TGCGCCAGCAGCCGCTTGTTTTCCGGGAACTACGAGCAGTACTTC.

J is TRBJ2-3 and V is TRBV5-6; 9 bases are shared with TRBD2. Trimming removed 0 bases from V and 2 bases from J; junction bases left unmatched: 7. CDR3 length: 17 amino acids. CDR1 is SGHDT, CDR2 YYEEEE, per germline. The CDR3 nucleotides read TGTGCCAGCAGCTTGGGCCTAGCGGGATCTAACACAGATACGCAGTATTTT. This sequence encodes CASSLGLAGSNTDTQYF.

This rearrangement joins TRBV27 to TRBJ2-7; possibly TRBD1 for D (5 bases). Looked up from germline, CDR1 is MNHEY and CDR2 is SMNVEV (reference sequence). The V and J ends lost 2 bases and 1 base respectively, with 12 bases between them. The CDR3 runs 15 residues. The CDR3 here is CASSLVWGTSYEQYF. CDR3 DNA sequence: TGTGCCAGCAGTTTAGTCTGGGGCACGTCCTACGAGCAGTACTTC.

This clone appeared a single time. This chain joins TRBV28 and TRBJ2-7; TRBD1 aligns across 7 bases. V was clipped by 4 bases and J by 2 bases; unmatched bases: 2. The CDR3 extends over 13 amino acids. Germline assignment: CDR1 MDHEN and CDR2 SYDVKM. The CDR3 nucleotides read TGTGCCAGCAGTTGGGGACAGACCTACGAGCAGTACTTC. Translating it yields CASSWGQTYEQYF.

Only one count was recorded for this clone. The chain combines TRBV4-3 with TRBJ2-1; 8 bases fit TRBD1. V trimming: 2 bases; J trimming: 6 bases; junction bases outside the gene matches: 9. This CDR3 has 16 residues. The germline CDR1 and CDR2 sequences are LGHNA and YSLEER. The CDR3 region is CASSQSPETGVNEQFF. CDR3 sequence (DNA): TGCGCCAGCAGCCAATCTCCCGAGACAGGGGTCAATGAGCAGTTCTTC.

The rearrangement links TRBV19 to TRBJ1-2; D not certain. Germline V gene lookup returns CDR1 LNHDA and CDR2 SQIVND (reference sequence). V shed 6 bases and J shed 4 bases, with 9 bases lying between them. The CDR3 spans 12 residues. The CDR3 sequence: CASSPNLYGYTF. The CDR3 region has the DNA TGTGCCAGTAGCCCAAATCTCTATGGCTACACCTTC.

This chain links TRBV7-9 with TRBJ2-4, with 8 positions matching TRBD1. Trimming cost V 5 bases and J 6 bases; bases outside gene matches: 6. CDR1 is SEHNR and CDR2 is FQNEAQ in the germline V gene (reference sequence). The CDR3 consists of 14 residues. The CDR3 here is CASSGGTGRNIQYF. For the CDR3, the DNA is TGTGCCAGCAGCGGCGGGACAGGACGAAACATTCAGTACTTC.

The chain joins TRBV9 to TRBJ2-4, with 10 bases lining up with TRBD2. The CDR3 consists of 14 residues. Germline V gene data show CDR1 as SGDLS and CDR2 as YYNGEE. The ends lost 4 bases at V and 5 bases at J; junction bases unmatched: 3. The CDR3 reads CASSPAGGENIQYF. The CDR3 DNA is TGTGCCAGCAGCCCAGCGGGAGGGGAAAACATTCAGTACTTC. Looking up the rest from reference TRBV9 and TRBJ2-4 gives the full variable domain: DSGVTQTPKHLITATGQRVTLRCSPRSGDLSVYWYQQSLDQGLQFLIQYYNGEERAKGNILERFSAQQFPDLHSELNLSSLELGDSALYFCASSPAGGENIQYFGAGTRLSVL.

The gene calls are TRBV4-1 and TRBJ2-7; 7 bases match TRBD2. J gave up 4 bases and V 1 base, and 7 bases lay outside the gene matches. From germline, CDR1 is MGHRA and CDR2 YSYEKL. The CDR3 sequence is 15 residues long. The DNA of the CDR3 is TGCGCCAGCAGCCAAGGGAAAGCGGGACTTTACGAGCAGTACTTC. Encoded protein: CASSQGKAGLYEQYF.

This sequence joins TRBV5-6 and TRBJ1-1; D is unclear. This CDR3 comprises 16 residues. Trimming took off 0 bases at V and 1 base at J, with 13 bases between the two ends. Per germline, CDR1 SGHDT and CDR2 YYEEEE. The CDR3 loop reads CASSLEGSIPNTEAFF. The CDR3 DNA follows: TGTGCCAGCAGCTTGGAGGGTAGTATCCCGAACACTGAAGCTTTCTTT.

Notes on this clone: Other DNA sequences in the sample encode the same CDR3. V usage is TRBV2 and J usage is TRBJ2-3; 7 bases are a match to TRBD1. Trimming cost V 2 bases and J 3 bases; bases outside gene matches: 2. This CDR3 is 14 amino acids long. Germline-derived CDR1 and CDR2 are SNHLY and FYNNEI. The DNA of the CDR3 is TGTGCCAGCAGTGAACTGGGACAGACAGATACGCAGTATTTT. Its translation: CASSELGQTDTQYF.

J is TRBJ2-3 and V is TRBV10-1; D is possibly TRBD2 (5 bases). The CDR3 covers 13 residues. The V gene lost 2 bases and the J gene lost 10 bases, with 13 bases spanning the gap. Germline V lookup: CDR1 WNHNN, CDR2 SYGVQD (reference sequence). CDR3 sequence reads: CASSETAAGAQYF. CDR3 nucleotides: TGCGCCAGCAGTGAGACGGCGGCGGGTGCGCAGTATTTT.

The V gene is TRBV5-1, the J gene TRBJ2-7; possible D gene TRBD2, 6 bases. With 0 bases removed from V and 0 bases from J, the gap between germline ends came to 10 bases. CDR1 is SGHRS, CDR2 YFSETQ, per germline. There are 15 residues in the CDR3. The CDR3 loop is CASSLAGGFSYEQYF. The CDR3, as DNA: TGCGCCAGCAGCTTGGCCGGGGGTTTCTCCTACGAGCAGTACTTC.